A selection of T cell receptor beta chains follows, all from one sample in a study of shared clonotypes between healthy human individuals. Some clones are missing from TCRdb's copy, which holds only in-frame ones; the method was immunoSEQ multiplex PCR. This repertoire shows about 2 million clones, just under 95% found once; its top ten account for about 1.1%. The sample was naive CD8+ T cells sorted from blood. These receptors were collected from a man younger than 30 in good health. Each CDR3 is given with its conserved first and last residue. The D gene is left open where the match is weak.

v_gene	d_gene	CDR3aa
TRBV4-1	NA	CASSRGDMGTGELFF
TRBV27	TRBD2	CASSRLFRGVGGELFF
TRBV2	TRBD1	CASREFSGTGEDDDQPQHF
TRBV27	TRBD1	CASSPWDRPYEQYF
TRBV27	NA	CASSPRPQENYGYTF
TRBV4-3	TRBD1	CASSQDRVAYEQYF
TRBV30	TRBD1	CAWSAHNGQEETQYF
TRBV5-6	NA	CASSFEGSQYF
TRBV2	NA	CASAGIYNEQFF
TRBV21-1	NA	CANLRLAGYNEQFF
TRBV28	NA	CASRDQGTHYEQYF
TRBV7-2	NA	CASSSPGGWGSPLHF
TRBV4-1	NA	CASSSGTQASHEQYF
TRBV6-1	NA	CASSEAYLNTEAFF
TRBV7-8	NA	CASSSAAGIQETQYF
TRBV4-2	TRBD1	CASSTADRGDSPLHF
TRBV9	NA	CASSVGSSYNEQFF
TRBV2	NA	CASSEAREQYF
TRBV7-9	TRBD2	CASSLPLAGGYEQYF
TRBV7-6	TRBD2	CASRPGGSSDTQYF
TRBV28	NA	CASSSFTVHNEKLFF
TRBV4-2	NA	CASSEQAASYEQYF
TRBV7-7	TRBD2	CASSLEGTSGGLETQYF
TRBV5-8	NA	CASSPSGTGNTIYF
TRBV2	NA	CASSERGSLLANYGYTF
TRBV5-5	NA	CASPLKDSNQPQHF
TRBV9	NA	CASSDLGHPSKDTGELFF
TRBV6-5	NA	CASSYSGQGGETQYF
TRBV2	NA	CASTPQGSTEAFF
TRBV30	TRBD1	CACSADRGLSQPQHF
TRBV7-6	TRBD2	CASSSRDYPSTDTQYF
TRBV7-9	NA	CASSSGTQQEQYF
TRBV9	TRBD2	CASSGGTSGYNEQFF
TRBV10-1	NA	CASSEEGGPTDTQYF